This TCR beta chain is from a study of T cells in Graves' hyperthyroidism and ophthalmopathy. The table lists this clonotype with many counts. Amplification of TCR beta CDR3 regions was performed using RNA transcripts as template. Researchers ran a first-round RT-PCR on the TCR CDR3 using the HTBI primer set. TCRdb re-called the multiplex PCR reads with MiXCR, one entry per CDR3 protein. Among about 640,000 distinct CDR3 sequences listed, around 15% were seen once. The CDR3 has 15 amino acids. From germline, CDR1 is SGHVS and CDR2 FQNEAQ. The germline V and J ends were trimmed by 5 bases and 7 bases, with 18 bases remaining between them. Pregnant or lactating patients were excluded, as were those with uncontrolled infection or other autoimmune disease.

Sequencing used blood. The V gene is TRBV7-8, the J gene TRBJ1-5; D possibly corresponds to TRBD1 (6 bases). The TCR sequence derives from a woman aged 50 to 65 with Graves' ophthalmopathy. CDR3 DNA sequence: TGTGCCAGCAGCCCTCAACAGGGTTCGGGACAGCCCCAGCATTTT. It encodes CASSPQQGSGQPQHF.